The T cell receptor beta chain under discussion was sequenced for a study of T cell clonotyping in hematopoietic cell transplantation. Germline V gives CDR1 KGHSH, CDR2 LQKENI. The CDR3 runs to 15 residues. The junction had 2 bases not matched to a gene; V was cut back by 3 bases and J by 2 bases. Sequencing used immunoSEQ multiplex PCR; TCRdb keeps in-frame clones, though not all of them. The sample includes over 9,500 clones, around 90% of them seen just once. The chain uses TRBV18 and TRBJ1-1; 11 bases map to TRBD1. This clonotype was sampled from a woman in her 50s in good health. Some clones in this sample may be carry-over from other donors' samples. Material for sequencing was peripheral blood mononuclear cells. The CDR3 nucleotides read TGTGCCAGCTCACCGGGGACAGGGGGTAACACTGAAGCTTTCTTT. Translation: CASSPGTGGNTEAFF.